Below, 2 T cell receptor beta chains from the same sample are listed, as sequenced in a study of control samples from healthy donors and cancer patients. The method was immunoSEQ multiplex PCR; TCRdb's version includes in-frame clones alone and lacks a portion of them. The data contain roughly 130,000 clones, around 90% of them seen just once; the ten biggest clones take up less than 2.5%. Sequencing input: blood. All receptors come from a man between 18 and 29 years old in good health.

The chain combines TRBV7-8 with TRBJ1-1; D call uncertain. V lost 2 bases to trimming and J lost 2 bases, with 18 bases between them. There are 17 residues in the CDR3. The germline gives CDR1 SGHVS, CDR2 FQNEAQ. The CDR3, as DNA: TGTGCCAGCAGCTTAACGGGTCAGTGGTACCTCAACACTGAAGCTTTCTTT. Translated: CASSLTGQWYLNTEAFF. The full variable domain, its missing parts supplied by reference TRBV7-8 and TRBJ1-1, is GAGVSQSPRYKVAKRGQDVALRCDPISGHVSLFWYQQALGQGPEFLTYFQNEAQLDKSGLPSDRFFAERPEGSVSTLKIQRTQQEDSAVYLCASSLTGQWYLNTEAFFGQGTRLTVV.

The rearrangement links TRBV11-2 to TRBJ1-1; the D gene is possibly TRBD1 (5 bases). CDR3 length equals 12 residues. Germline CDR1 is SGHAT and CDR2 is FQNNGV. V lost 5 bases, J lost 7 bases, and 11 bases lay in between. The CDR3 reads CASSQGYGEAFF. As DNA, the CDR3 is TGTGCCAGCAGCCAGGGATACGGTGAAGCTTTCTTT.